One sample yielded the 17 T cell receptor beta chains listed below, sequenced in a study of response to subunit inactivated influenza vaccine. Via MiXCR, TCRdb re-called the RT-PCR reads, giving one row per CDR3 protein. The table shows around 580,000 distinct CDR3 sequences, with around 15% occurring only once. The sequencing used PBMCs from blood, collected 11 to 12 days after vaccination. Receptor source: a man in his fifties who received an inactivated influenza vaccine.

This clonotype was seen more than once but under ten times. The genes are TRBV4-1 and TRBJ2-2; D gene uncertain. Germline V gene data show CDR1 as MGHRA and CDR2 as YSYEKL. V lost 1 base and J 6 bases, leaving 15 bases between the germline ends. This CDR3 spans 16 amino acids. In DNA form, the CDR3 reads TGCGCCAGCAGCCAAGTATTGAGACAACACGCCGGGGAGCTGTTTTTT. Encoded protein: CASSQVLRQHAGELFF.

The chain has TRBV4-3 and TRBJ2-7; no clear D gene. This CDR3 comprises 14 residues. The ends were cut back, 1 base at V and 0 bases at J, with 7 bases in the middle. Germline CDR1 is LGHNA and CDR2 is YSLEER. The CDR3 DNA sequence: TGCGCCAGCAGCCAAGTAGGGCGCTCCTACGAGCAGTACTTC. As protein: CASSQVGRSYEQYF.

The chain is built from TRBV7-6 and TRBJ2-5; D might be TRBD1 (6 bases). V lost 1 base and J 2 bases, leaving 14 bases between the germline ends. There are 16 residues in the CDR3. The V gene's germline CDR1 is SGHVS and CDR2 FNYEAQ. The CDR3 protein is CASSLELGGWQETQYF. The CDR3 DNA sequence: TGTGCCAGCAGCTTAGAGCTAGGGGGTTGGCAAGAGACCCAGTACTTC.

This clonotype showed up just a few times. The chain joins TRBV12-3 or TRBV12-4 to TRBJ1-2; no definite D call. The CDR3 is 12 amino acids. The ends were cut back, 6 bases at V and 5 bases at J, with 10 bases in the middle. CDR3 sequence (DNA): TGTGCCAGCAGGGGTTGGGAATATGGCTACACCTTC. Its translation is CASRGWEYGYTF.

This clonotype was picked up a small number of times. The chain recombines TRBV28 with TRBJ2-3; TRBD1 might be the D (7 bases). CDR1 is MDHEN and CDR2 is SYDVKM in the germline V gene. With 3 bases removed from V and 5 bases from J, the gap between germline ends came to 15 bases. The CDR3 is made up of 15 amino acids. The CDR3 coding sequence is TGTGCCAGCAGTTTCCAGGGGGGCGCGAAAGATACGCAGTATTTT. Its translation: CASSFQGGAKDTQYF.

This clonotype was recorded many times. This chain joins TRBV24-1 and TRBJ2-3, with TRBD2 identical over 10 bases. CDR3 length: 19 amino acids. Germline CDR1 is KGHDR and CDR2 is SFDVKD. Germline trimming cut 4 bases from V and 7 bases from J; bases unmatched to any gene: 19. The CDR3 sequence is CATSDPRSKIAGGSNTQYF. In DNA form, the CDR3 reads TGTGCCACCAGTGACCCCCGCTCGAAAATAGCGGGAGGTTCCAATACGCAGTATTTT.

J is TRBJ2-7 and V is TRBV3-1; D possibly corresponds to TRBD1 (5 bases). With 4 bases removed from V and 2 bases from J, the gap between germline ends came to 24 bases. The CDR3 runs to 18 residues. Germline lookup yields CDR1 LGHDT and CDR2 YNNKEL (reference sequence). This CDR3 is CASSLGLLCRVGPYEQYF. For the CDR3, the DNA is TGTGCCAGCAGCCTTGGGCTCCTCTGCAGGGTCGGGCCCTACGAGCAGTACTTC.

This clonotype was counted only a few times. The chain couples TRBV12-3 or TRBV12-4 to TRBJ2-7; 13 positions agree with TRBD2. There are 15 residues in the CDR3. The ends lost 4 bases at V and 6 bases at J; junction bases unmatched: 6. The chain's CDR3 is CASSSKLAGGREQYF. CDR3 bases: TGTGCCAGCAGTTCAAAACTAGCGGGGGGGCGCGAGCAGTACTTC.

CDR3 amino acids: CASSQSRTGGWRTEAFF. For the CDR3, the DNA is TGCGCCAGCAGTCAATCGCGGACAGGGGGATGGAGGACTGAAGCTTTCTTT. The chain recombines TRBV23-1 with TRBJ1-1; 10 nucleotides agree with TRBD1. TRBV23-1 is an open reading frame, and its role is uncertain. The CDR3 spans 17 residues. With 0 bases clipped from V and 5 bases from J, the junction kept 9 bases outside the gene matches.

This chain links TRBV5-1 with TRBJ2-5; D ambiguous. Trimming stripped 0 bases from V and 4 bases from J, with 13 bases between. Germline V gene sequence: CDR1 SGHRS, CDR2 YFSETQ. This CDR3 region has 15 residues. CDR3 coding DNA: TGCGCCAGCAGCTTGGCCACCCAGCGCGGAGAGACCCAGTACTTC. This encodes CASSLATQRGETQYF.

In this sample, this clonotype turned up a few times. This chain connects TRBV3-1 to TRBJ2-3; a weak D match, TRBD2 (6 bases). Trimming cost V 0 bases and J 0 bases, with 7 bases left between them. There are 15 residues in the CDR3. Germline lookup yields CDR1 LGHDT and CDR2 YNNKEL (reference sequence). CDR3 bases: TGTGCCAGCAGCCAAGATGGGACTAGCACAGATACGCAGTATTTT. Encoded protein: CASSQDGTSTDTQYF.

This clonotype was seen a single time. The J gene is TRBJ2-6, the V gene TRBV18; TRBD2 is a possible D gene (5 bases). The CDR3 has 17 amino acids. The germline gives CDR1 KGHSH, CDR2 LQKENI. With 6 bases removed from V and 0 bases from J, the gap between germline ends came to 15 bases. CDR3 sequence reads: CASSPGLLNSGANVLTF. As DNA, the CDR3 is TGTGCCAGCTCGCCCGGACTCCTTAACTCTGGGGCCAACGTCCTGACTTTC.

This clonotype was counted ten times or more. The chain employs TRBV6-2 or TRBV6-3 and TRBJ2-2; tentative D call: TRBD2 (5 bases). CDR1 is MNHEY, CDR2 SVGEGT, per germline. The V end was cut by 8 bases, the J end by 6 bases, with 16 bases between. CDR3 length: 14 residues. The CDR3 region is CASVALPGSGELFF. As DNA, the CDR3 is TGTGCCAGCGTTGCTCTCCCGGGATCCGGGGAGCTGTTTTTT.

The chain carries TRBV6-2 or TRBV6-3 and TRBJ2-3, with 8 positions matching TRBD2. CDR1 and CDR2 from the germline V gene are MNHEY and SVGEGT. The CDR3 spans 14 residues. With 6 bases clipped from V and 3 bases from J, the junction kept 5 bases outside the gene matches. The CDR3 DNA reads TGTGCCAGCAGCGAAGGACTAGCAACAGATACGCAGTATTTT. As protein: CASSEGLATDTQYF.

J is TRBJ1-2 and V is TRBV7-3; 7 bases are shared with TRBD1. Losses at the gene ends were 5 bases for V and 3 bases for J; bases not matched to a gene: 6. This CDR3 spans 14 amino acids. Germline values: CDR1 SGHTA, CDR2 FQGTGA. CDR3 sequence reads: CASSPTGTYYGYTF. DNA for the CDR3: TGTGCCAGCAGCCCGACAGGGACCTACTATGGCTACACCTTC. Full variable domain (rest looked up from reference TRBV7-3 and TRBJ1-2): GAGVSQTPSNKVTEKGKYVELRCDPISGHTALYWYRQSLGQGPEFLIYFQGTGAADDSGLPNDRFFAVRPEGSVSTLKIQRTERGDSAVYLCASSPTGTYYGYTFGSGTRLTVV.

This chain joins TRBV12-3 or TRBV12-4 and TRBJ2-2; 9 nucleotides line up with TRBD1. This CDR3 is built from 15 residues. J was trimmed by 4 bases and V by 5 bases; bases with no gene match: 5. CDR3 protein: CASSILQGATGELFF. CDR3 nucleotides: TGTGCCAGCAGTATACTACAGGGGGCCACCGGGGAGCTGTTTTTT.

This clonotype came up a few times. This chain joins TRBV27 and TRBJ1-5, with 11 nucleotides matching TRBD1. CDR1 and CDR2 (germline): MNHEY, SMNVEV (reference sequence). The CDR3 has 16 amino acids. V dropped 5 bases and J dropped 6; count of bases not matched to a gene: 9. DNA of the CDR3: TGTGCCAGCAGTCCGGGGACAGGGGGTCGGGGTCAGCCCCAGCATTTT. Protein product: CASSPGTGGRGQPQHF.